What follows describes a single TCR beta chain. This sample is part of a study of blood T cells in healthy people across ages. Each donor had 7.5 to 10 milliliters of peripheral blood drawn. Per sample, at least 5 micrograms of total RNA were extracted. The V gene's germline CDR1 is SQVTM and CDR2 ANQGSEA. Germline trimming cut 6 bases from V and 2 bases from J; bases unmatched to any gene: 6. The CDR3 is 13 residues long. Together with a sample-barcoded 5' primer, a J-beta primer mix was included in a second PCR lasting about 6 to 11 cycles. TCRdb re-derived calls from the 5' RACE reads in MiXCR, one entry per CDR3 protein. The sample consists of hundreds of thousands of distinct CDR3 sequences, 60% to 80% of them appearing once.

The chain joins TRBV29-1 to TRBJ2-7; 8 bases match TRBD1. Sequencing input: blood. The clonotype comes from a man aged 25-45 years in good health. The CDR3 DNA follows: TGCAGCGTGAAACCGGGACAGGCCTACGAGCAGTACTTC. Its protein is CSVKPGQAYEQYF.